This is a list of T cell receptor beta chains from one sample in a study of PD-1 blockade in classical Hodgkin lymphoma. The method was immunoSEQ multiplex PCR; TCRdb's version includes in-frame clones alone and lacks a portion of them. The table lists 60,000 to 75,000 clones, over 85% of them singletons. The sample was peripheral blood mononuclear cells (PBMCs), taken at baseline. The receptor source for this set is a human donor with classical Hodgkin lymphoma. The CDR3 runs from the conserved cysteine through the conserved F or W. The D gene is left open where the match is weak.

v_call d_call cdr3_aa
TRBV30 . CAWRTVPQETQYF
TRBV13 . CASSLGRAQETQYF
TRBV5-1 TRBD1 CASSIGQGADIQYF
TRBV2 . CALRAIYYGYTF
TRBV13 . CASSSSDRNYEQYF
TRBV4-2 TRBD1 CASSQGGTDNQPQHF
TRBV27 . CASSLRGGRTVF
TRBV28 . CASSLPGSKDSPLHF
TRBV5-4 . CASSLEGEQFF
TRBV5-4 . CASSFGGTEAFF
TRBV28 TRBD1 CASSPGQGWQYF